The 32 T cell receptor beta chains given below trace back to one sample, sequenced in a study of blood T cell repertoires in COVID-19. Using immunoSEQ multiplex PCR, the repertoire was profiled, and TCRdb retains in-frame clones only, with some absent. Of roughly 300,000 clones in the sample, 65% to 90% were seen once. Sequencing input: PBMCs or T cells enriched from blood (not recorded which). These receptors were obtained from a woman aged 18-30 years who had recovered from COVID-19.

There are a few counts of this clone. The V gene is TRBV19, the J gene TRBJ1-5; 7 nucleotides line up with TRBD1. After removal of 6 bases from V and 1 base from J, the junction contained 6 bases not matched to a gene. Germline V gene lookup returns CDR1 LNHDA and CDR2 SQIVND (reference sequence). The CDR3 sequence is 15 residues long. For the CDR3, the DNA is TGTGCCAGTAGCGGAGGGACAGCGAGCAATCAGCCCCAGCATTTT. The encoded protein is CASSGGTASNQPQHF.

The chain employs TRBV5-6 and TRBJ2-1; the match to TRBD2 covers 9 bases. With 4 bases clipped from V and 5 bases from J, the junction kept 7 bases outside the gene matches. This CDR3 contains 15 residues. Germline CDR1 SGHDT, CDR2 YYEEEE. The CDR3 sequence is CASSPPGTSHNEQFF. The DNA for the CDR3 is TGTGCCAGCAGCCCTCCCGGGACTAGCCACAATGAGCAGTTCTTC. Based on the CDR3 plus reference TRBV5-6 and TRBJ2-1, the full variable domain is DAGVTQSPTHLIKTRGQQVTLRCSPKSGHDTVSWYQQALGQGPQFIFQYYEEEERQRGNFPDRFSGHQFPNYSSELNVNALLLGDSALYLCASSPPGTSHNEQFFGPGTRLTVL.

The chain is built from TRBV28 and TRBJ1-1; 7 bases map to TRBD1. The germline V gene encodes CDR1 MDHEN and CDR2 SYDVKM. The CDR3 extends over 15 amino acids. Trimming at V came to 3 bases and at J to 6 bases, leaving 10 bases not matched to a gene. The CDR3 DNA reads as TGTGCCAGCAGTTTTGACAGGGTGGGTTTATCTGAAGCTTTCTTT. It is translated as CASSFDRVGLSEAFF.

The chain has TRBV6-6 and TRBJ1-6, with D possibly being TRBD1 (6 bases). The V and J ends lost 6 bases and 6 bases respectively, with 18 bases between them. The CDR3 runs to 16 residues. Germline values: CDR1 MNHNY, CDR2 SVGAGI (reference sequence). CDR3 loop: CASRSNRVGVNSPLHF. The CDR3 nucleotides read TGTGCCAGCAGGTCGAACAGGGTCGGAGTTAATTCACCCCTCCACTTT.

The chain has TRBV13 and TRBJ1-1; no clear D. From germline, CDR1 is PRHDT and CDR2 FYEKMQ (reference sequence). This CDR3 comprises 13 residues. V was trimmed by 5 bases and J by 0 bases, leaving 7 bases between them. In DNA form, the CDR3 reads TGTGCCAGCAGCGGGCCATTGAACACTGAAGCTTTCTTT. Translation: CASSGPLNTEAFF.

The V gene is TRBV30, the J gene TRBJ1-5; 9 bases map to TRBD1. This CDR3 has 15 residues. The V segment lost 0 bases and the J segment 5 bases; nucleotides outside the gene matches: 5. Germline V gene data show CDR1 as GTSNPN and CDR2 as SVGIG (reference sequence). CDR3 region: CAWSVSGTGYQPQHF. The CDR3 DNA is TGTGCCTGGAGTGTTTCCGGGACAGGGTATCAGCCCCAGCATTTT. Combining the CDR3 with reference TRBV30 and TRBJ1-5 gives the whole variable domain SQTIHQWPATLVQPVGSPLSLECTVEGTSNPNLYWYRQAAGRGLQLLFYSVGIGQISSEVPQNLSASRPQDRQFILSSKKLLLSDSGFYLCAWSVSGTGYQPQHFGDGTRLSIL.

This sequence joins TRBV2 and TRBJ1-2; a possible D gene is TRBD1 (6 bases). CDR3 length: 14 residues. V lost 6 bases and J lost 8, with 19 bases in between. Germline V lookup: CDR1 SNHLY, CDR2 FYNNEI. CDR3: CASSPSTGFWGYTF. The CDR3 nucleotides read TGTGCCAGCAGCCCCTCAACAGGGTTTTGGGGCTACACCTTC.

The chain is built from TRBV5-4 and TRBJ1-1, with 10 bases lining up with TRBD1. This CDR3 comprises 14 residues. CDR1 and CDR2 (germline): SGHNT, YYREEE (reference sequence). With V trimmed by 2 bases and J by 4 bases, 2 bases remained unmatched. In DNA, the CDR3 is TGTGCCAGCAGCTTTGACAGGGGGCTCACTGAAGCTTTCTTT. Its protein is CASSFDRGLTEAFF. The full variable domain, with the rest looked up from reference TRBV5-4 and TRBJ1-1, is ETGVTQSPTHLIKTRGQQVTLRCSSQSGHNTVSWYQQALGQGPQFIFQYYREEENGRGNFPPRFSGLQFPNYSSELNVNALELDDSALYLCASSFDRGLTEAFFGQGTRLTVV.

This chain uses TRBV2 with TRBJ2-2; 8 positions agree with TRBD1. Germline assignment: CDR1 SNHLY and CDR2 FYNNEI. J lost 6 bases, V lost 6 bases, and 6 bases had no gene match. This CDR3 region has 14 residues. For the CDR3, the DNA is TGTGCCAGCAGATGGACAGGGACATCCGGGGAGCTGTTTTTT. It translates to CASRWTGTSGELFF.

This chain joins TRBV5-1 and TRBJ1-1; D may be TRBD1 (5 bases). This CDR3 contains 14 residues. From germline, CDR1 is SGHRS and CDR2 YFSETQ. V was clipped by 4 bases and J by 3 bases, with 13 bases between them. The CDR3 spells CASSLVGEDTEAFF. In DNA form, the CDR3 reads TGCGCCAGCAGCCTGGTGGGGGAGGACACTGAAGCTTTCTTT.

The chain links TRBV24-1 to TRBJ2-2; 10 nucleotides agree with TRBD2. The junction had 1 base not matched to a gene; V was cut back by 3 bases and J by 1 base. The V gene's germline CDR1 is KGHDR and CDR2 SFDVKD. The CDR3 extends over 16 amino acids. The CDR3, as DNA: TGTGCCACCAGTGATCGGACTAGCGGGAACACCGGGGAGCTGTTTTTT. It codes for CATSDRTSGNTGELFF.

This clone was found a few times. This chain connects TRBV7-9 to TRBJ2-3; D is ambiguous. This CDR3 contains 14 residues. Deletions cut 3 bases from V and 4 bases from J, with 11 bases between. Germline CDR1 SEHNR, CDR2 FQNEAQ (reference sequence). The CDR3 loop reads CASSFESGSDTQYF. DNA for the CDR3: TGTGCCAGCAGCTTCGAGTCGGGTTCAGATACGCAGTATTTT. The full variable domain, in which reference TRBV7-9 and TRBJ2-3 provide the parts outside the CDR3, is DTGVSQNPRHKITKRGQNVTFRCDPISEHNRLYWYRQTLGQGPEFLTYFQNEAQLEKSRLLSDRFSAERPKGSFSTLEIQRTEQGDSAMYLCASSFESGSDTQYFGPGTRLTVL.

This chain connects TRBV30 to TRBJ2-7; D unclear. The germline CDR1 and CDR2 sequences are GTSNPN and SVGIG (reference sequence). Deletions cut 0 bases from V and 1 base from J, with 7 bases between. CDR3 length: 13 amino acids. The CDR3 DNA reads as TGTGCCTGGAGTGTATCCGTTTCCTACGAGCAGTACTTC. Its protein product is CAWSVSVSYEQYF.

The chain uses TRBV29-1 and TRBJ2-1; D gene ambiguous. The CDR3 extends over 12 amino acids. Trimming removed 0 bases from V and 6 bases from J, with 6 bases in between. Germline V gives CDR1 SQVTM, CDR2 ANQGSEA. The CDR3 nucleotides read TGCAGCGTTGAAGATCTTAGCAATGAGCAGTTCTTC. This gives the protein CSVEDLSNEQFF.

The V gene is TRBV2, the J gene TRBJ1-1, with 8 positions matching TRBD1. V lost 6 bases to trimming and J lost 4 bases; unmatched junction nucleotides: 7. Germline CDR1 reads SNHLY; CDR2 reads FYNNEI. The CDR3 runs to 14 residues. The CDR3 region is CASRGRGQGTEAFF. The CDR3 DNA follows: TGTGCCAGCAGGGGCAGGGGGCAAGGCACTGAAGCTTTCTTT.

J is TRBJ1-5 and V is TRBV27; D remains ambiguous. Germline V lookup: CDR1 MNHEY, CDR2 SMNVEV (reference sequence). The CDR3 length is 14 residues. Trimming removed 2 bases at V and 5 bases at J, with 10 bases between. In DNA, the CDR3 is TGTGCCAGCAGTTTAACAGCTGGATATCAGCCCCAGCATTTT. This encodes CASSLTAGYQPQHF.

This chain uses TRBV5-4 with TRBJ1-1, with D perhaps TRBD1 (5 bases). In germline, CDR1 is SGHNT, CDR2 YYREEE (reference sequence). The V gene lost 6 bases and the J gene lost 8 bases, with 11 bases spanning the gap. The CDR3 runs to 11 residues. As DNA, the CDR3 is TGTGCCAGCATCGGGGGATGGGAAGCTTTCTTT. Amino acids: CASIGGWEAFF.

Only a few counts were recorded for this clone. The V and J genes are TRBV3-1 (or the pseudogene TRBV3-2) and TRBJ2-5; tentative D call: TRBD2 (7 bases). The germline gives CDR1 LGHDT, CDR2 YNNKEL (reference sequence). This CDR3 is 15 amino acids long. Trimming shortened V by 2 bases and J by 4 bases, and 14 bases separated the two germline ends. The CDR3 spells CASSQWGGQAETQYF. CDR3 coding DNA: TGTGCCAGCAGCCAATGGGGGGGACAAGCAGAGACCCAGTACTTC.

This chain uses TRBV6-5 with TRBJ1-1; the D is unclear. Germline V CDR1 and CDR2: MNHEY, SVGAGI. V was pared by 4 bases and J by 5 bases, with 11 bases between. CDR3 length: 13 amino acids. CDR3 DNA: TGTGCCAGCAGTTTATCCGGCGGGACTGAAGCTTTCTTT. Protein product: CASSLSGGTEAFF.

This sequence joins TRBV11-3 and TRBJ1-1; D is unclear. This CDR3 has 13 amino acids. Germline loops: CDR1 SGHNT, CDR2 YENEEA. Trimming pared 0 bases from V and 5 bases from J, leaving 7 bases between. DNA of the CDR3: TGTGCCAGCAGCTTAGAGAGCACTACTGAAGCTTTCTTT. Protein product: CASSLESTTEAFF. The whole variable domain, filled in from reference TRBV11-3 and TRBJ1-1, reads EAGVVQSPRYKIIEKKQPVAFWCNPISGHNTLYWYLQNLGQGPELLIRYENEEAVDDSQLPKDRFSAERLKGVDSTLKIQPAELGDSAVYLCASSLESTTEAFFGQGTRLTVV.

Ten or more counts support this clone. The chain employs TRBV29-1 and TRBJ1-1; D gene ambiguous. Trimming removed 3 bases at V and 1 base at J, with 6 bases between. Germline loops: CDR1 SQVTM, CDR2 ANQGSEA. This CDR3 region has 12 residues. The CDR3 reads CSVERWNTEAFF. DNA of the CDR3: TGCAGCGTTGAGAGGTGGAACACTGAAGCTTTCTTT.

The V call is TRBV7-9, the J call TRBJ1-3, with D uncertain. Trimming pared 5 bases from V and 4 bases from J, leaving 6 bases between. Per the germline V gene, CDR1 is SEHNR and CDR2 is FQNEAQ (reference sequence). This CDR3 comprises 12 residues. In nucleotides, the CDR3 is TGTGCCAGCAGCCCCCAGGGAAACACCATATATTTT. This sequence encodes CASSPQGNTIYF.

This sequence joins TRBV29-1 and TRBJ2-1; 7 bases are a match to TRBD2. Germline CDR1 is SQVTM and CDR2 is ANQGSEA. The CDR3 has 11 residues. CDR3 sequence reads: CQGGGYNEQFF. The CDR3 nucleotides are TGCCAAGGCGGGGGCTACAATGAGCAGTTCTTC.

The V call is TRBV12-3 or TRBV12-4, the J call TRBJ1-1; no definite D call. V lost 2 bases and J lost 3, with 7 bases in between. CDR3 length equals 13 residues. The CDR3: CASSLKGDTEAFF. The CDR3 coding sequence is TGTGCCAGCAGTTTAAAGGGAGACACTGAAGCTTTCTTT.

CDR3 sequence: CASEGGMNTEAFF. In DNA form, the CDR3 reads TGCGCCAGCGAGGGGGGGATGAACACTGAAGCTTTCTTT. V gene TRBV5-1 combines with J gene TRBJ1-1, with D maybe TRBD1 (6 bases). The germline V and J ends were trimmed by 7 bases and 0 bases, with 10 bases remaining between them. Per the germline V gene, CDR1 is SGHRS and CDR2 is YFSETQ. The CDR3 is made up of 13 amino acids.

The chain recombines TRBV9 with TRBJ2-7; 11 bases are shared with TRBD2. V shed 0 bases and J 3 bases; nucleotides not matched to a gene: 5. Germline CDR1 SGDLS, CDR2 YYNGEE. CDR3 length: 16 amino acids. CDR3 loop: CASSVAGTSGLYEQYF. CDR3 coding DNA: TGTGCCAGCAGCGTAGCCGGGACTAGCGGACTCTACGAGCAGTACTTC.

The V gene is TRBV6-5, the J gene TRBJ2-7; 9 bases line up with TRBD1. Germline V gives CDR1 MNHEY, CDR2 SVGAGI. The trim removed 0 bases at V and 4 bases at J, leaving 4 bases unmatched. CDR3 length: 15 amino acids. The CDR3, as DNA: TGTGCCAGCAGTTACTCGTACAGGGGGCAGTACGAGCAGTACTTC. Residues: CASSYSYRGQYEQYF.

In DNA, the CDR3 is TGTGCCAGCAGCCAAGTGTGGGGAGTGAACACCGGGGAGCTGTTTTTT. It yields the protein CASSQVWGVNTGELFF. The chain recombines TRBV3-1 (or the pseudogene TRBV3-2) with TRBJ2-2, with a tentative D call TRBD2 (5 bases). V lost 1 base and J lost 1, with 10 bases in between. Germline CDR1 is LGHDT and CDR2 is YNNKEL (reference sequence). This CDR3 contains 16 residues.

The chain is built from TRBV5-5 and TRBJ1-2; D is perhaps TRBD1 (5 bases). V lost 4 bases and J 10 bases, leaving 17 bases between the germline ends. This CDR3 has 13 amino acids. Germline V CDR1 and CDR2: SGHKS, YYEKEE (reference sequence). The CDR3 DNA follows: TGTGCCAGCAGCAGGGCGGGGCTCGCCTCCTACACCTTC. Encoded protein: CASSRAGLASYTF.

The rearrangement links TRBV28 to TRBJ1-2; 7 bases fit TRBD1. Germline CDR1 is MDHEN and CDR2 is SYDVKM. There are 14 residues in the CDR3. V shed 6 bases, J shed 4 bases, and the junction held 8 bases outside the gene matches. The CDR3 DNA reads TGTGCCAGCAGGTCGGGACAGCAGAGCTATGGCTACACCTTC. Protein sequence: CASRSGQQSYGYTF.

The genes are TRBV6-1 and TRBJ2-2, with D possibly matching TRBD2 (6 bases). The CDR3 runs 14 residues. V dropped 1 base and J dropped 3 bases, with 6 bases sitting between them. Germline V gene sequence: CDR1 MNHNS, CDR2 SASEGT. As DNA, the CDR3 is TGTGCCAGCAGTGAAGGGGGGGACACCGGGGAGCTGTTTTTT. Protein product: CASSEGGDTGELFF.

The count of this clone is one. This sequence joins TRBV7-9 and TRBJ1-2; 7 positions agree with TRBD1. V lost 5 bases, J lost 3 bases, and 9 bases stayed unmatched. This CDR3 contains 15 residues. Germline lookup yields CDR1 SEHNR and CDR2 FQNEAQ (reference sequence). CDR3 sequence: CASSRDETGHYGYTF. CDR3 nucleotide sequence: TGTGCCAGCAGCCGCGATGAGACAGGGCACTATGGCTACACCTTC.